Listed below are T cell receptor beta chains from one sample, sequenced in a study of blood T cells in healthy people across ages. TCRdb re-called the 5' RACE reads with MiXCR, one entry per CDR3 protein. The data contain roughly 800,000 distinct CDR3 sequences, about 26% of them singletons. This same sample was also taken into another study, of T cells of mothers and their children.

The material sequenced was blood. These receptors were obtained from a boy younger than 18 in good health. Both conserved end residues are part of each CDR3. The D gene is left open where the match is weak. Size values are once, few and many counts, or a class for expanded clones, and some rows have none.

j_gene	d_gene	v_gene	abundance	len	CDR3aa	CDR3nt
TRBJ2-1	NA	TRBV5-1	few	14	CASSLAASVAEQFF	TGCGCCAGCAGCTTGGCGGCTAGCGTGGCGGAGCAGTTCTTC
TRBJ2-1	NA	TRBV12-3/TRBV12-4	few	15	CASRGRGSSYNEQFF	TGTGCCAGCAGAGGCCGGGGTAGCTCCTACAATGAGCAGTTCTTC
TRBJ2-7	NA	TRBV29-1	NA	10	CSVAQTEQYF	TGCAGCGTTGCACAGACCGAGCAGTACTTC
TRBJ2-1	NA	TRBV3-1	NA	15	CASSQDRSQYNEQFF	TGTGCCAGCAGCCAAGATAGGTCACAGTACAATGAGCAGTTCTTC
TRBJ1-1	NA	TRBV5-1	few	11	CASSIDGEAFF	TGCGCCAGCAGCATAGACGGTGAAGCTTTCTTT
TRBJ2-7	NA	TRBV20-1	NA	10	CSARNDWEYF	TGCAGTGCTAGGAACGATTGGGAGTACTTC
TRBJ2-4	NA	TRBV6-6	NA	14	CASSYRGTKDIQYF	TGTGCCAGCAGTTACCGGGGTACCAAAGACATTCAGTACTTC
TRBJ1-3	NA	TRBV28	NA	16	CASSSPNVHSGNTIYF	TGTGCCAGCAGTTCCCCCAATGTTCACTCTGGAAACACCATATATTTT
TRBJ1-6	NA	TRBV15	NA	13	CATRGRGTSPLHF	TGTGCCACCAGGGGCAGGGGAACCTCACCCCTCCACTTT
TRBJ2-1	TRBD2	TRBV12-5	NA	15	CASGQAGGIYNEQFF	TGTGCTAGTGGCCAAGCGGGGGGGATCTACAATGAGCAGTTCTTC
TRBJ2-2	TRBD2	TRBV19	NA	11	CASGLAGELFF	TGTGCCAGCGGACTAGCCGGGGAGCTGTTTTTT
TRBJ1-3	NA	TRBV6-1	few	16	CASSEAQTISGNTIYF	TGTGCCAGCAGTGAAGCACAGACGATCTCTGGAAACACCATATATTTT
TRBJ1-2	NA	TRBV20-1	NA	14	CSAIPDRRGYGYTF	TGCAGTGCTATCCCAGACAGGCGAGGCTATGGCTACACCTTC
TRBJ2-7	NA	TRBV7-9	NA	13	CASSPRWPYEQYF	TGTGCCAGCAGCCCACGTTGGCCCTACGAGCAGTACTTC
TRBJ2-4	NA	TRBV28	NA	14	CASTERSPPGIQYF	TGTGCCAGCACCGAAAGGAGCCCACCGGGCATTCAGTACTTC
TRBJ2-7	NA	TRBV12-3/TRBV12-4	NA	14	CASSFDPGKYEQYF	TGTGCCAGCAGTTTTGACCCAGGGAAGTACGAGCAGTACTTC
TRBJ2-1	TRBD2	TRBV6-6	many	15	CASSGTSGFYNEQFF	TGTGCCAGCAGCGGGACTAGCGGTTTCTACAATGAGCAGTTCTTC
TRBJ1-2	TRBD1	TRBV5-5	NA	16	CASSPTGGGGNYGYTF	TGTGCCAGCAGCCCTACAGGGGGCGGGGGAAACTATGGCTACACCTTC
TRBJ2-7	NA	TRBV4-3	few	16	CASSQDFTSGSYEQYF	TGCGCCAGCAGCCAAGATTTTACCAGCGGGTCCTACGAGCAGTACTTC
TRBJ1-2	TRBD1	TRBV5-1	NA	17	CASSSGAGQGLNYGYTF	TGCGCCAGCAGCTCGGGGGCCGGACAGGGATTGAACTATGGCTACACCTTC
TRBJ2-5	NA	TRBV12-3/TRBV12-4	NA	13	CASSPDGADGRNF	TGTGCCAGCAGTCCCGATGGGGCCGACGGGAGAAACTTC
TRBJ2-7	NA	TRBV25-1	NA	15	CASSTVHRKDEGQYF	TGTGCCAGCAGCACAGTCCACAGGAAGGACGAGGGGCAGTACTTC
TRBJ1-2	NA	TRBV12-3/TRBV12-4	NA	16	CASSLVWGRWVYGYTF	TGTGCCAGCAGTTTAGTTTGGGGTCGGTGGGTCTATGGCTACACCTTC
TRBJ2-7	NA	TRBV21-1	few	14	CASSNRNTSYEQYF	TGTGCCAGCAGCAATCGTAACACGAGCTACGAGCAGTACTTC
TRBJ1-5	NA	TRBV12-3/TRBV12-4	NA	9	CASNQPQHF	TGTGCCAGCAATCAGCCCCAGCATTTT
TRBJ1-1	TRBD1	TRBV29-1	NA	13	CSVGKQGATEAFF	TGCAGCGTTGGGAAACAGGGGGCCACTGAAGCTTTCTTT
TRBJ2-1	TRBD2	TRBV6-4	once	14	CASSPGGLGNEQFF	TGTGCCAGCAGTCCGGGGGGGCTGGGGAATGAGCAGTTCTTC
TRBJ1-2	TRBD1	TRBV29-1	few	15	CSVSGTGEGVYGYTF	TGCAGCGTCTCCGGGACAGGGGAAGGGGTCTATGGCTACACCTTC
TRBJ2-1	TRBD2	TRBV29-1	NA	16	CSVGGLAGGFYNEQFF	TGCAGCGTTGGAGGACTAGCGGGGGGTTTCTACAATGAGCAGTTCTTC
TRBJ1-5	NA	TRBV20-1	few	13	CSARREGSQPQHF	TGCAGTGCTCGCAGGGAGGGTAGTCAGCCCCAGCATTTT
TRBJ2-1	TRBD1	TRBV6-5	once	17	CASSAGTGGSGYNEQFF	TGTGCCAGCAGTGCCGGGACAGGGGGTTCTGGGTACAATGAGCAGTTCTTC
TRBJ2-5	NA	TRBV7-3	NA	16	CASSLMRAGGQETQYF	TGTGCCAGCAGCTTAATGAGGGCAGGTGGCCAAGAGACCCAGTACTTC
TRBJ2-7	TRBD1	TRBV29-1	few	13	CSVEGQGAAEQYF	TGCAGCGTTGAAGGGCAGGGGGCAGCGGAGCAGTACTTC
TRBJ2-7	NA	TRBV24-1	NA	11	CATSRGHEQYF	TGTGCCACCAGTCGGGGCCACGAGCAGTACTTC
TRBJ1-5	TRBD1	TRBV6-6	few	14	CASSAGTAYQPQHF	TGTGCCAGCAGCGCCGGGACAGCTTATCAGCCCCAGCATTTT
TRBJ2-7	NA	TRBV19	NA	14	CASSQALWRYEQYF	TGTGCCAGTAGTCAGGCACTCTGGAGATACGAGCAGTACTTC
TRBJ1-2	NA	TRBV12-3/TRBV12-4	NA	14	CASSSPGTLPGYTF	TGTGCCAGCAGTTCTCCCGGGACTCTCCCTGGCTACACCTTC
TRBJ2-7	NA	TRBV29-1	NA	15	CSVEKAGRELYEQYF	TGCAGCGTTGAGAAGGCAGGCCGGGAACTCTACGAGCAGTACTTC
TRBJ1-1	NA	TRBV4-1	NA	18	CASSHNPQGEERFTEAFF	TGCGCCAGCAGCCATAACCCCCAAGGGGAGGAACGGTTCACTGAAGCTTTCTTT
TRBJ2-7	NA	TRBV29-1	NA	13	CSVRTIPPYEQYF	TGCAGCGTTAGGACGATACCCCCCTACGAGCAGTACTTC
TRBJ2-5	TRBD1	TRBV29-1	few	13	CSVDQGAQETQYF	TGCAGCGTTGACCAGGGGGCTCAAGAGACCCAGTACTTC
TRBJ1-6	NA	TRBV19	NA	13	CASSIGPPGALHF	TGTGCCAGTAGTATCGGCCCCCCGGGGGCCCTCCACTTT
TRBJ2-5	NA	TRBV5-1	many	13	CASSTDGRETQYF	TGCGCCAGCAGTACCGACGGACGAGAGACCCAGTACTTC
TRBJ2-1	TRBD2	TRBV29-1	few	13	CSVDPSGGGEQFF	TGCAGCGTTGACCCTAGCGGGGGTGGAGAGCAGTTCTTC
TRBJ1-2	NA	TRBV7-9	NA	14	CASSLTPGSYGYTF	TGTGCCAGCAGCTTAACCCCAGGAAGCTATGGCTACACCTTC
TRBJ2-1	TRBD1	TRBV6-5	NA	17	CASSYSGTGGFYNEQFF	TGTGCCAGCAGTTACTCCGGGACAGGGGGCTTCTACAATGAGCAGTTCTTC
TRBJ1-2	NA	TRBV6-2/TRBV6-3	NA	13	CASRGRRTYGYTF	TGTGCCAGCAGAGGACGGAGGACGTATGGCTACACCTTC
TRBJ1-1	NA	TRBV20-1	NA	13	CSALDTLNTEAFF	TGCAGTGCCCTGGACACTCTGAACACTGAAGCTTTCTTT
TRBJ2-3	TRBD1	TRBV5-1	few	16	CASRQVPRQGADTQYF	TGCGCCAGCAGGCAAGTTCCGCGACAGGGGGCAGATACGCAGTATTTT
TRBJ1-2	NA	TRBV9	NA	15	CASSGGAPDAYGYTF	TGTGCCAGCTCCGGGGGGGCCCCGGATGCCTATGGCTACACCTTC
TRBJ1-1	NA	TRBV29-1	NA	15	CSVPDGGARNTEAFF	TGCAGCGTACCCGACGGGGGCGCGAGGAACACTGAAGCTTTCTTT
TRBJ2-7	NA	TRBV2	NA	16	CASSKPRGGRTYEQYF	TGTGCCAGCAGTAAACCAAGGGGGGGGCGAACCTACGAGCAGTACTTC
TRBJ2-5	NA	TRBV2	few	15	CASSEPGQPGETQYF	TGTGCCAGCAGTGAACCAGGCCAGCCCGGGGAGACCCAGTACTTC
TRBJ2-7	TRBD2	TRBV5-1	once	15	CASSLSAGGWSEQYF	TGCGCCAGCAGCCTCTCAGCGGGGGGGTGGAGCGAGCAGTACTTC
TRBJ1-1	NA	TRBV5-1	NA	15	CASSLALDHIGSAFF	TGCGCCAGCAGCTTGGCCTTAGACCACATAGGTTCAGCTTTCTTT